These 29 T cell receptor beta chains were sequenced from one sample in a study of T cells after yellow fever vaccination. TCRdb analysed the 5' RACE reads with MiXCR anew, one entry per CDR3 protein. The data contain some 670,000 distinct CDR3 sequences, 9% to 15% of them singletons. The starting material was PBMCs, obtained on the day of the yellow fever booster vaccination. These receptors originate from a man aged 30 to 39 who received the YFV17D yellow fever vaccine.

V and J are TRBV7-9 and TRBJ2-7, with D perhaps TRBD2 (5 bases). V gave up 5 bases and J gave up 5 bases, with 13 bases separating them. Germline V gene data show CDR1 as SEHNR and CDR2 as FQNEAQ (reference sequence). The CDR3 covers 13 residues. DNA for the CDR3: TGTGCCAGCAGCCGTGGGAGTCGCGACGAGCAGTACTTC. Encoded protein: CASSRGSRDEQYF.

The chain employs TRBV3-1 and TRBJ2-1; D remains ambiguous. Germline assignment: CDR1 LGHDT and CDR2 YNNKEL (reference sequence). CDR3 length equals 12 residues. V gave up 1 base and J gave up 10 bases, with 8 bases separating them. CDR3 amino acids: CASSQGGREQFF. The CDR3 DNA follows: TGTGCCAGCAGCCAAGGTGGGCGGGAGCAGTTCTTC.

This clonotype has a handful of counts. J is TRBJ2-7 and V is TRBV4-3; 10 bases agree with TRBD2. The CDR3 spans 15 residues. V gave up 1 base and J gave up 4 bases; unmatched junction bases: 4. Germline values: CDR1 LGHNA, CDR2 YSLEER. The CDR3 DNA is TGCGCCAGCAGCCAAGCGAATAGCGGGAGGTACGAGCAGTACTTC. It yields the protein CASSQANSGRYEQYF.

The J gene is TRBJ2-7, the V gene TRBV20-1; D is ambiguous. CDR3 length: 12 amino acids. V lost 1 base to trimming and J lost 6 bases, with 10 bases between them. Germline CDR1 is DFQATT and CDR2 is SNEGSKA (reference sequence). CDR3 sequence: CSARVMGSEQYF. The CDR3 region has the DNA TGCAGTGCTAGAGTAATGGGATCCGAGCAGTACTTC.

The chain links TRBV18 to TRBJ1-2; D is uncertain. CDR3 length: 13 amino acids. Germline V CDR1 and CDR2: KGHSH, LQKENI. V was trimmed by 2 bases and J by 4 bases, leaving 8 bases between them. In DNA form, the CDR3 reads TGTGCCAGCTCACCAATGTCGGGCTATGGCTACACCTTC. It yields the protein CASSPMSGYGYTF.

This clonotype was recorded a few times. The CDR3 coding sequence is TGTGCCTGGAGTGTAAGGGAAGTCAGGGTCAATGAGCAGTTCTTC. It translates to CAWSVREVRVNEQFF. The chain joins TRBV30 to TRBJ2-1; perhaps TRBD1 as D (5 bases). V lost 0 bases to trimming and J lost 6 bases, with 15 bases between them. The CDR3 runs 15 residues. The V gene's germline CDR1 is GTSNPN and CDR2 SVGIG (reference sequence).

This clonotype showed up just a few times. In nucleotides, the CDR3 is TGCAGTGCTAGAATCTCTAGCGGGAGTTACATTCAGTACTTC. Its protein product is CSARISSGSYIQYF. This chain links TRBV20-1 with TRBJ2-4, with 10 bases identical to TRBD2. Per germline, CDR1 DFQATT and CDR2 SNEGSKA (reference sequence). This CDR3 has 14 residues. Trimming at V came to 2 bases and at J to 8 bases, leaving 6 bases not matched to a gene.

The rearrangement links TRBV7-2 to TRBJ2-3, with TRBD2 matching over 7 bases. V gave up 5 bases and J gave up 0 bases; unmatched junction bases: 11. In germline, CDR1 is SGHTA, CDR2 FQGNSA. This CDR3 has 17 residues. CDR3 amino acids: CASSHHPFSGSTDTQYF. Here the CDR3 DNA reads TGTGCCAGCAGCCACCACCCCTTTAGCGGGAGCACAGATACGCAGTATTTT.

There are a few counts of this clonotype. This sequence joins TRBV2 and TRBJ1-2, with 10 bases fitting TRBD1. The CDR3 runs 13 residues. Germline V gives CDR1 SNHLY, CDR2 FYNNEI. With V trimmed by 6 bases and J by 7 bases, 5 bases remained unmatched. The CDR3 region has the DNA TGTGCCAGCAGACCGGGACAGGGGTCTGGCTACACCTTC. Protein: CASRPGQGSGYTF.

A few counts support this clonotype. The chain couples TRBV20-1 to TRBJ2-7; 12 bases agree with TRBD2. The CDR3 extends over 15 amino acids. The germline CDR1 and CDR2 sequences are DFQATT and SNEGSKA (reference sequence). V lost 0 bases to trimming and J lost 4 bases; unmatched junction nucleotides: 4. The DNA for the CDR3 is TGCAGTGCTAGAGAAGCGACTAGCGGGAGTTACGAGCAGTACTTC. Translating gives CSAREATSGSYEQYF.

CDR3 coding DNA: TGTGCCAGTAGTCCGGACAGGGAATTCTCTGGGGCCAACGTCCTGACTTTC. Translating gives CASSPDREFSGANVLTF. The chain is built from TRBV19 and TRBJ2-6, with TRBD1 matching 8 bases. Germline V CDR1 and CDR2: LNHDA, SQIVND (reference sequence). The trim removed 5 bases at V and 0 bases at J, leaving 6 bases unmatched. This CDR3 contains 17 residues.

This rearrangement joins TRBV12-3 or TRBV12-4 to TRBJ1-1; D gene ambiguous. V shed 3 bases and J shed 1 base, with 15 bases lying between them. The CDR3 is 16 amino acids. The CDR3 region is CASSLTHGLKNTEAFF. CDR3 sequence (DNA): TGTGCCAGCAGTTTGACTCATGGACTGAAGAACACTGAAGCTTTCTTT.

The rearrangement joins TRBV7-9 to TRBJ1-1, with D possibly being TRBD1 (5 bases). V was pared by 4 bases and J by 0 bases, with 6 bases between. This CDR3 is built from 13 residues. Germline values: CDR1 SEHNR, CDR2 FQNEAQ (reference sequence). The CDR3, as DNA: TGTGCCAGCAGCTGGGACCTGAACACTGAAGCTTTCTTT. Its protein is CASSWDLNTEAFF.

The sample holds many counts of this clonotype. This rearrangement joins TRBV12-3 or TRBV12-4 to TRBJ2-5; the D gene could be TRBD1 or TRBD2 (5 bases each). The V and J ends lost 4 bases and 0 bases respectively, with 24 bases between them. The length of the CDR3 is 19 residues. The CDR3 DNA reads TGTGCCAGCAGTTGGGACCGCTGGGGCAGGCAGAAGTACCAAGAGACCCAGTACTTC. Protein sequence: CASSWDRWGRQKYQETQYF.

The CDR3 reads CAISGTSDLTDTQYF. CDR3 DNA: TGTGCCATCAGCGGGACCTCGGACCTCACAGATACGCAGTATTTT. V usage is TRBV10-3 and J usage is TRBJ2-3; either TRBD1 or TRBD2 may fit D (5 bases each). The V gene's germline CDR1 is ENHRY and CDR2 SYGVKD. The CDR3 has 15 amino acids. V was trimmed by 6 bases and J by 2 bases, leaving 15 bases between them.

In this sample, this clonotype turned up a few times. This chain's CDR3 is CASSLGRGSAEQYF. The CDR3 DNA follows: TGTGCCAGCAGCTTAGGCCGCGGGTCCGCCGAGCAGTACTTC. The V call is TRBV7-9, the J call TRBJ2-7; maybe TRBD2 (5 bases). The CDR3 length is 14 residues. Germline V gene lookup returns CDR1 SEHNR and CDR2 FQNEAQ (reference sequence). Deletions cut 1 base from V and 6 bases from J, with 13 bases between.

In this sample, this clonotype turned up a few times. The chain joins TRBV19 to TRBJ2-1; TRBD2 agrees at 8 bases. CDR3 size: 15 residues. Trimming cost V 3 bases and J 2 bases; bases outside gene matches: 3. Germline lookup yields CDR1 LNHDA and CDR2 SQIVND (reference sequence). CDR3 loop: CASSISGLAYNEQFF. The CDR3 DNA reads TGTGCCAGTAGTATCTCGGGACTAGCCTACAATGAGCAGTTCTTC.

This chain connects TRBV7-6 to TRBJ2-5, with a possible D match to TRBD2 (6 bases). V gave up 4 bases and J gave up 5 bases, with 17 bases separating them. This CDR3 region has 15 residues. The germline CDR1 and CDR2 sequences are SGHVS and FNYEAQ. CDR3 sequence (DNA): TGTGCCAGCAGCTCCCACCGGGGGTATCGGGAGACCCAGTACTTC. This codes for CASSSHRGYRETQYF.

The J gene is TRBJ2-1, the V gene TRBV6-1; TRBD1 agrees at 8 bases. CDR1 is MNHNS and CDR2 is SASEGT in the germline V gene. Trimming at V came to 6 bases and at J to 7 bases, leaving 5 bases not matched to a gene. This CDR3 is built from 13 residues. The CDR3 region has the DNA TGTGCCAGCAGAGCACAGGGGGATAATGAGCAGTTCTTC. Its protein is CASRAQGDNEQFF.

This clonotype has more than one count but fewer than ten. V usage is TRBV4-3 and J usage is TRBJ2-3, with 7 bases lining up with TRBD2. The J segment lost 3 bases and the V segment lost 1 base, leaving 4 bases of the junction unmatched. Germline V lookup: CDR1 LGHNA, CDR2 YSLEER. The CDR3 loop spans 15 amino acids. The DNA for the CDR3 is TGCGCCAGCAGCCAAGCCCCCGGGAGGACAGATACGCAGTATTTT. Translation: CASSQAPGRTDTQYF.

This clonotype was observed a handful of times. The chain carries TRBV20-1 and TRBJ1-3, with a tentative D call TRBD1 (5 bases). CDR3 length: 14 amino acids. V lost 0 bases and J lost 2, with 8 bases in between. The V gene's germline CDR1 is DFQATT and CDR2 SNEGSKA (reference sequence). Here the CDR3 reads CSARDARAGNTIYF. Here the CDR3 DNA reads TGCAGTGCTAGAGATGCCAGGGCTGGAAACACCATATATTTT.

J is TRBJ2-1 and V is TRBV10-3; D possibly corresponds to TRBD1 (6 bases). V was clipped by 4 bases and J by 5 bases, with 18 bases between them. The germline V gene has CDR1 ENHRY and CDR2 SYGVKD. The CDR3 sequence is 16 residues long. The CDR3 reads CAISGTDSGQNNEQFF. The CDR3, as DNA: TGTGCCATCAGTGGTACCGACTCGGGACAAAACAATGAGCAGTTCTTC.

V usage is TRBV6-1 and J usage is TRBJ1-1; D ambiguous. Germline CDR1 MNHNS, CDR2 SASEGT. With 3 bases removed from V and 0 bases from J, the gap between germline ends came to 8 bases. The CDR3 is made up of 14 amino acids. For the CDR3, the DNA is TGTGCCAGCAGTGAGTGGGATTTGAACACTGAAGCTTTCTTT. As protein: CASSEWDLNTEAFF.

The chain has TRBV3-1 and TRBJ2-7, with D perhaps matching TRBD1 (6 bases). V was cut by 0 bases and J by 3 bases, with 12 bases left in between. CDR3 length: 15 amino acids. Germline V gives CDR1 LGHDT, CDR2 YNNKEL (reference sequence). The DNA for the CDR3 is TGTGCCAGCAGCCAAGAGTGGACAGAAGACTACGAGCAGTACTTC. Translated, it gives CASSQEWTEDYEQYF.

The CDR3 loop reads CASSQDRLTLGKPQHF. CDR3 sequence (DNA): TGCGCCAGCAGCCAAGATAGGCTCACCTTGGGGAAGCCCCAGCATTTT. This rearrangement joins TRBV4-3 to TRBJ1-5; D remains ambiguous. CDR1 LGHNA and CDR2 YSLEER come from the germline V gene. Trimming shortened V by 0 bases and J by 8 bases, and 17 bases separated the two germline ends. The length of the CDR3 is 16 residues.

This chain joins TRBV27 and TRBJ2-2; D may be TRBD1 or TRBD2 (5 bases each). Trimming shortened V by 3 bases and J by 7 bases, and 12 bases separated the two germline ends. The germline V gene encodes CDR1 MNHEY and CDR2 SMNVEV (reference sequence). The CDR3 has 14 residues. The CDR3 sequence is CASSLGRVFGELFF. DNA of the CDR3: TGTGCCAGCAGTTTGGGGCGGGTATTCGGGGAGCTGTTTTTT.

This clonotype was observed a handful of times. The chain joins TRBV19 to TRBJ2-7; D remains unclear. Germline assignment: CDR1 LNHDA and CDR2 SQIVND (reference sequence). The CDR3 runs 8 residues. The CDR3: CVWDEQYF. Written as DNA, the CDR3 is TGTGTCTGGGACGAGCAGTACTTC.

This clonotype was seen a handful of times. The rearrangement uses TRBV10-3 and TRBJ2-7; either TRBD1 or TRBD2 may fit D (5 bases each). The V end lost 4 bases, the J end lost 13 bases, and 20 bases lay between the germline ends. Germline lookup yields CDR1 ENHRY and CDR2 SYGVKD. The CDR3 sequence is 13 residues long. CDR3: CAISGGSVGDAYF. CDR3 DNA sequence: TGTGCCATCAGTGGGGGTAGTGTGGGGGACGCTTACTTC.

The table lists this clonotype with a few counts. The chain has TRBV24-1 and TRBJ2-1; D is unresolved. Trimming shortened V by 0 bases and J by 10 bases, and 9 bases separated the two germline ends. This CDR3 contains 13 residues. Per the germline V gene, CDR1 is KGHDR and CDR2 is SFDVKD. The CDR3 bases are TGTGCCACCAGTGATTTGAATGACTGGGAGCAGTTCTTC. As protein: CATSDLNDWEQFF.